A selection of T cell receptor beta chains follows, all from one sample in a study of T cell responses to AZD1222 COVID-19 vaccine. Some clones are missing from TCRdb's copy, which holds only in-frame ones; the method was immunoSEQ multiplex PCR. The data contain about 140,000 clones, 88% of them singletons. Source: peripheral blood, taken 28 days after the second AZD1222 dose. The receptors stem from an adult who received the AZD1222 COVID-19 vaccine. Each CDR3 is given with its conserved first and last residue. Each record gives: clone size, J gene, D gene, V gene, CDR3 protein, CDR3 DNA. The D gene is left open where the match is weak. Expanded clones are given a class, and other clones once, few, many or no size at all.

NA	TRBJ1-2	NA	TRBV6-2/TRBV6-3	CASSYSGDIDYGYTF	TGTGCCAGCAGTTACTCTGGGGATATCGACTATGGCTACACCTTC
NA	TRBJ1-1	NA	TRBV28	CASSLTGGGRTEAFF	TGTGCCAGCAGCCTCACCGGGGGGGGGAGAACTGAAGCTTTCTTT
NA	TRBJ1-4	NA	TRBV6-5	CASRTGVSEKLFF	TGTGCCAGCAGGACGGGGGTCAGCGAAAAACTGTTTTTT
NA	TRBJ1-1	NA	TRBV18	CASSPRQDYTEAFF	TGTGCCAGCTCACCGAGGCAGGACTACACTGAAGCTTTCTTT
NA	TRBJ1-1	NA	TRBV28	CASSSPWGTEAFF	TGTGCCAGCAGTTCGCCTTGGGGGACTGAAGCTTTCTTT
NA	TRBJ2-7	NA	TRBV28	CASSSQGKNSYEQYF	TGTGCCAGCAGTTCCCAGGGGAAAAACTCCTACGAGCAGTACTTC
NA	TRBJ1-3	NA	TRBV30	CAWSDGNTIYF	TGTGCCTGGAGTGACGGAAACACCATATATTTT
NA	TRBJ1-2	TRBD1	TRBV28	CASSLEDRGLYGYTF	TGTGCCAGCAGTTTGGAGGACAGGGGGCTCTATGGCTACACCTTC
NA	TRBJ2-1	NA	TRBV7-6	CASSLEFGLGTYNEQFF	TGTGCCAGCAGCTTAGAGTTCGGGCTGGGAACCTACAATGAGCAGTTCTTC
NA	TRBJ2-4	NA	TRBV6-5	CASSYTAAEGQNIQYF	TGTGCCAGCAGTTATACAGCGGCCGAGGGCCAAAACATTCAGTACTTC
NA	TRBJ2-2	TRBD2	TRBV7-3	CASSRFSGKDTGELFF	TGTGCCAGCAGCCGGTTTAGCGGGAAGGACACCGGGGAGCTGTTTTTT
NA	TRBJ2-7	NA	TRBV5-1	CASSTGYEQYF	TGCGCCAGCAGCACAGGTTACGAGCAGTACTTC
NA	TRBJ1-1	NA	TRBV12-3/TRBV12-4	CASSPIQDTEAFF	TGTGCCAGCAGTCCCATCCAGGACACTGAAGCTTTCTTT
NA	TRBJ1-3	TRBD1	TRBV5-4	CASSSGQGGGNTIYF	TGTGCCAGCAGCTCGGGACAGGGTGGCGGAAACACCATATATTTT
NA	TRBJ1-6	NA	TRBV30	CAWSVPGSSYNSPLHF	TGTGCCTGGAGTGTGCCGGGGAGCTCCTATAATTCACCCCTCCACTTT
NA	TRBJ1-2	NA	TRBV6-2/TRBV6-3	CASSRDGSLGYTF	TGTGCCAGCAGCCGAGACGGAAGTCTGGGCTACACCTTC
NA	TRBJ1-3	TRBD1	TRBV27	CASSQGQGNTIYF	TGTGCCAGCAGTCAGGGACAGGGAAACACCATATATTTT
NA	TRBJ1-4	NA	TRBV9	CASSVGSGGEKLFF	TGTGCCAGCAGCGTAGGGTCTGGGGGTGAAAAACTGTTTTTT
NA	TRBJ2-7	NA	TRBV21-1	CASSKGRTGSLRHPYEQYF	TGTGCCAGCAGCAAGGGCAGGACAGGGTCGTTAAGGCACCCCTACGAGCAGTACTTC
NA	TRBJ2-2	NA	TRBV24-1	CATMPPGVAGELFF	TGTGCCACCATGCCCCCAGGGGTAGCCGGGGAGCTGTTTTTT
once	TRBJ2-7	NA	TRBV5-1	CASSFQGREQYF	TGCGCCAGCAGCTTCCAGGGCCGTGAGCAGTACTTC
NA	TRBJ1-2	NA	TRBV6-5	CASRGQNYGYTF	TGTGCCAGCAGAGGACAAAACTATGGCTACACCTTC
NA	TRBJ2-1	TRBD2	TRBV28	CASRLAGGLGNEQFF	TGTGCCAGCAGGCTAGCGGGGGGGCTAGGGAATGAGCAGTTCTTC
once	TRBJ2-7	NA	TRBV19	CASSQDISSYEQYF	TGTGCCAGTAGCCAAGACATAAGCTCCTACGAGCAGTACTTC
NA	TRBJ1-3	NA	TRBV19	CASSDTGFRPGNTIYF	TGTGCCAGTAGTGATACAGGGTTTCGTCCTGGAAACACCATATATTTT
NA	TRBJ1-2	NA	TRBV5-8	CASSPRNRAYGYTF	TGTGCCAGCAGCCCCCGTAACAGGGCCTATGGCTACACCTTC
NA	TRBJ2-5	NA	TRBV7-8	CASSFRRVQETQYF	TGTGCCAGCAGCTTCCGCAGGGTACAAGAGACCCAGTACTTC
NA	TRBJ2-2	NA	TRBV24-1	CATSDSLRELFF	TGTGCCACCAGTGACTCCCTGCGGGAGCTGTTTTTT
NA	TRBJ1-4	NA	TRBV5-6	CASSLGRTNEKLFF	TGTGCCAGCAGCTTGGGCAGAACTAATGAAAAACTGTTTTTT
NA	TRBJ1-5	TRBD1	TRBV6-2/TRBV6-3	CASSYSFPGQSYSNQPQHF	TGTGCCAGCAGTTACTCGTTCCCGGGACAGTCTTATAGCAATCAGCCCCAGCATTTT
NA	TRBJ2-1	TRBD2	TRBV7-2	CASSLEGGPHNEQFF	TGTGCCAGCAGCTTAGAGGGAGGGCCACACAATGAGCAGTTCTTC
NA	TRBJ2-1	NA	TRBV28	CASTPDEQFF	TGTGCCAGCACTCCGGATGAGCAGTTCTTC
NA	TRBJ2-4	NA	TRBV2	CAGRQELAKNIQYF	TGTGCCGGTAGACAGGAGCTAGCCAAAAACATTCAGTACTTC
NA	TRBJ1-5	NA	TRBV7-2	CASSQTDLDVAQHF	TGTGCCAGCAGCCAGACAGATCTCGACGTGGCCCAGCATTTT
NA	TRBJ1-6	NA	TRBV5-4	CASSNTGFNSPLHF	TGTGCCAGCAGCAATACAGGGTTCAATTCACCCCTCCACTTT
NA	TRBJ1-5	NA	TRBV27	CASSRTPGGNQPQHF	TGTGCCAGCAGTAGAACCCCAGGGGGCAATCAGCCCCAGCATTTT
NA	TRBJ1-1	NA	TRBV6-5	CASSYGKMNTEAFF	TGTGCCAGCAGTTACGGTAAAATGAACACTGAAGCTTTCTTT
NA	TRBJ2-5	NA	TRBV3-1/TRBV3-2	CASSPRGGGRQETQYF	TGTGCCAGCAGCCCCAGGGGAGGGGGCAGGCAAGAGACCCAGTACTTC
NA	TRBJ2-4	NA	TRBV9	CASSATATRHSKNIQYF	TGTGCCAGCAGCGCGACAGCGACCCGGCATAGCAAAAACATTCAGTACTTC
NA	TRBJ2-2	NA	TRBV28	CASRGDTGELFF	TGTGCCAGCAGGGGGGACACCGGGGAGCTGTTTTTT
NA	TRBJ2-5	TRBD1	TRBV5-4	CASSFDRAETQYF	TGTGCCAGCAGCTTTGACAGGGCAGAGACCCAGTACTTC
NA	TRBJ1-1	NA	TRBV30	CAWSVRGDEAFF	TGTGCCTGGAGTGTCAGGGGAGATGAAGCTTTCTTT
few	TRBJ1-2	NA	TRBV6-5	CASSLQGTYGYTF	TGTGCCAGCAGTCTACAGGGAACCTATGGCTACACCTTC
NA	TRBJ1-5	NA	TRBV6-1	CASSEVIRRNLIYQPQHF	TGTGCCAGCAGTGAGGTCATCCGGAGAAACCTAATATATCAGCCCCAGCATTTT
NA	TRBJ2-7	NA	TRBV28	CASSSQGGLYEQYF	TGTGCCAGCAGTTCACAGGGTGGGCTTTACGAGCAGTACTTC
NA	TRBJ2-3	NA	TRBV7-6	CASSGSGTTADTQYF	TGTGCCAGCAGCGGATCGGGAACTACGGCAGATACGCAGTATTTT
NA	TRBJ2-7	TRBD1	TRBV9	CASSVSRGRTGTYEQYF	TGTGCCAGCAGCGTTTCTCGGGGGAGGACAGGGACCTACGAGCAGTACTTC
NA	TRBJ2-5	TRBD2	TRBV2	CASSDAGGRETQYF	TGTGCCAGCAGTGACGCGGGGGGCCGTGAGACCCAGTACTTC
NA	TRBJ1-1	NA	TRBV7-9	CASSYRHLMNTEAFF	TGTGCCAGCAGTTACCGACACCTCATGAACACTGAAGCTTTCTTT
NA	TRBJ2-2	NA	TRBV9	CASSVTGSNTGELFF	TGTGCCAGCAGCGTTACAGGGTCGAACACCGGGGAGCTGTTTTTT
NA	TRBJ1-4	NA	TRBV4-1	CASSQVTAQRDPRGRLFF	TGCGCCAGCAGCCAAGTGACCGCCCAGCGGGACCCACGAGGGCGACTGTTTTTT
NA	TRBJ2-1	NA	TRBV27	CASSLSSYNEQFF	TGTGCCAGCAGTTTATCCTCCTACAATGAGCAGTTCTTC
NA	TRBJ1-1	NA	TRBV5-4	CASSSRVGTTGTEAFF	TGTGCCAGCAGCTCCCGGGTAGGGACTACAGGCACTGAAGCTTTCTTT
NA	TRBJ1-5	TRBD1	TRBV29-1	CSVTGGRNQPQHF	TGCAGCGTGACAGGGGGGCGGAATCAGCCCCAGCATTTT
NA	TRBJ1-1	TRBD1	TRBV4-1	CASSQRTGLNTEAFF	TGCGCCAGCAGCCAGAGGACAGGCTTGAACACTGAAGCTTTCTTT
NA	TRBJ1-3	NA	TRBV6-1	CASSEDIGRFSSGNTIYF	TGTGCCAGCAGTGAAGATATAGGCAGGTTCTCCTCTGGAAACACCATATATTTT
once	TRBJ2-1	NA	TRBV9	CASSQQGHEQFF	TGTGCCAGCAGTCAACAGGGCCATGAGCAGTTCTTC
NA	TRBJ2-1	NA	TRBV4-1	CASSGNLDRYNEQFF	TGCGCCAGCAGCGGGAACCTAGACAGATACAATGAGCAGTTCTTC
NA	TRBJ2-1	TRBD2	TRBV7-3	CASSFTSGSGNEQFF	TGTGCCAGCAGCTTTACTAGCGGGAGTGGAAATGAGCAGTTCTTC
NA	TRBJ2-3	NA	TRBV28	CASSTPHSTDTQYF	TGTGCCAGCAGCACTCCTCATAGCACAGATACGCAGTATTTT